Listed here are 27 T cell receptor beta chains from one sample, sequenced in a study of shared T cell receptors in the human thymus. Assay used: immunoSEQ multiplex PCR; TCRdb lists only in-frame clones, some missing. The sample includes about 540,000 clones, 75% to 85% seen only once; the top ten take 0.013%. These data also featured in a second study, about human thymus T cells.

The sample taken for sequencing was thymocytes. Source of these receptors: a boy in the first two years of life with a congenital heart defect.

This clone was seen only once. This sequence joins TRBV5-6 and TRBJ2-7; no clear D. There are 12 residues in the CDR3. With 0 bases removed from V and 3 bases from J, the gap between germline ends came to 4 bases. Germline-derived CDR1 and CDR2 are SGHDT and YYEEEE. CDR3 nucleotide sequence: TGTGCCAGCAGCTTGGAATACTACGAGCAGTACTTC. Protein product: CASSLEYYEQYF.

The V and J genes are TRBV5-6 and TRBJ2-5, with 10 positions matching TRBD2. Germline-derived CDR1 and CDR2 are SGHDT and YYEEEE. Trimming at V came to 4 bases and at J to 5 bases, leaving 14 bases not matched to a gene. This CDR3 is 17 amino acids long. CDR3 DNA: TGTGCCAGCAGCCTATTGCTAGCGGGAGAGGGGGAGGAGACCCAGTACTTC. Translating it yields CASSLLLAGEGEETQYF.

The chain combines TRBV9 with TRBJ2-7, with 8 bases fitting TRBD1. Germline V lookup: CDR1 SGDLS, CDR2 YYNGEE. CDR3 length equals 15 residues. V lost 0 bases, J lost 2 bases, and 4 bases stayed unmatched. CDR3 DNA: TGTGCCAGCAGCGTAGGTTCAGGGGGCGCCTACGAGCAGTACTTC. Its protein product is CASSVGSGGAYEQYF.

The CDR3 here is CASSHGGGAMETQYF. CDR3 sequence (DNA): TGTGCCAGCAGCCACGGTGGGGGGGCGATGGAGACCCAGTACTTC. This chain links TRBV7-2 with TRBJ2-5; D might be TRBD2 (7 bases). The CDR3 extends over 15 amino acids. V lost 5 bases to trimming and J lost 5 bases, with 18 bases between them. Germline CDR1 and CDR2: SGHTA and FQGNSA.

The gene calls are TRBV28 and TRBJ1-1; no clear D. The CDR3 is 12 amino acids. V was trimmed by 3 bases and J by 1 base, leaving 3 bases between them. CDR1 MDHEN and CDR2 SYDVKM come from the germline V gene. The CDR3 loop reads CASSFGNTEAFF. Here the CDR3 DNA reads TGTGCCAGCAGTTTCGGGAACACTGAAGCTTTCTTT.

This clone was seen just once. This chain connects TRBV14 to TRBJ1-4; 9 nucleotides match TRBD1. There are 18 residues in the CDR3. V gave up 2 bases and J gave up 8 bases; unmatched junction bases: 15. Per germline, CDR1 SGHDN and CDR2 FVKESK. DNA for the CDR3: TGTGCCAGCAGCCAAACAAAACACGAACAGGGGGCATGGGAAAAACTGTTTTTT. This translates into CASSQTKHEQGAWEKLFF.

The V gene is TRBV5-1, the J gene TRBJ1-4; 8 bases line up with TRBD1. Per the germline V gene, CDR1 is SGHRS and CDR2 is YFSETQ. The CDR3 loop spans 18 amino acids. V shed 0 bases and J 8 bases; nucleotides not matched to a gene: 15. CDR3 coding DNA: TGCGCCAGCAGCTTGGAGGGGGGGAGACAGGGGACAATCGAAAAACTGTTTTTT. Translating it yields CASSLEGGRQGTIEKLFF.

The genes are TRBV29-1 and TRBJ2-7, with D tentatively TRBD1 (7 bases). V was clipped by 7 bases and J by 5 bases, with 15 bases between them. Germline lookup yields CDR1 SQVTM and CDR2 ANQGSEA. CDR3 size: 12 residues. CDR3 in amino acids: CSGRDRSHEQYF. The CDR3 DNA is TGCAGCGGGCGGGACAGAAGCCACGAGCAGTACTTC.

V gene TRBV11-2 combines with J gene TRBJ2-7; a weak D match, TRBD1 (5 bases). The V end lost 6 bases, the J end lost 1 base, and 10 bases lay between the germline ends. CDR3 size: 13 residues. CDR1 SGHAT and CDR2 FQNNGV come from the germline V gene. The CDR3 sequence is CASRPTGSYEQYF. Here the CDR3 DNA reads TGTGCCAGCAGACCCACAGGTTCCTACGAGCAGTACTTC.

The rearrangement links TRBV9 to TRBJ2-2; TRBD1 is a possible D gene (6 bases). This CDR3 has 17 amino acids. V was shortened by 3 bases and J by 0 bases, with 15 bases between the two germline ends. The germline V gene has CDR1 SGDLS and CDR2 YYNGEE. CDR3 coding DNA: TGTGCCAGCAGCGCGCTTAGGGGGAGACCGAACACCGGGGAGCTGTTTTTT. It yields the protein CASSALRGRPNTGELFF.

V usage is TRBV11-3 and J usage is TRBJ2-6; 7 bases line up with TRBD1. With V trimmed by 4 bases and J by 1 base, 4 bases remained unmatched. The CDR3 runs to 16 residues. Looked up from germline, CDR1 is SGHNT and CDR2 is YENEEA. CDR3 DNA sequence: TGTGCCAGCAGCTCAGAGACAGGGTCTGGGGCCAACGTCCTGACTTTC. Its translation: CASSSETGSGANVLTF.

The J gene is TRBJ2-7, the V gene TRBV14; 10 nucleotides match TRBD1. CDR3 size: 15 residues. Trimming took 3 bases from V and 4 from J; bases not matched to a gene: 6. Germline CDR1 and CDR2: SGHDN and FVKESK. The CDR3 DNA is TGTGCCAGCAGCCACACCGGGACAGGGGTGTACGAGCAGTACTTC. It codes for CASSHTGTGVYEQYF.

The rearrangement links TRBV4-3 to TRBJ2-2; 12 positions agree with TRBD2. The CDR3 is made up of 22 amino acids. J gave up 1 base and V 0 bases, and 15 bases lay outside the gene matches. CDR1 is LGHNA, CDR2 YSLEER, per germline. The chain's CDR3 is CASSQDWEGLAGGPGNTGELFF. The CDR3 DNA is TGCGCCAGCAGCCAAGATTGGGAGGGGCTAGCGGGAGGGCCCGGGAACACCGGGGAGCTGTTTTTT.

This clone turned up a few times. The rearrangement joins TRBV18 to TRBJ2-2; D not resolved. The CDR3 has 15 residues. The V gene's germline CDR1 is KGHSH and CDR2 LQKENI. Trimming removed 5 bases from V and 1 base from J, with 11 bases in between. DNA of the CDR3: TGTGCCAGCTCAGCGATCGCAGGGAACACCGGGGAGCTGTTTTTT. This encodes CASSAIAGNTGELFF.

This chain joins TRBV7-2 and TRBJ2-1, with D perhaps matching TRBD1 (7 bases). With 1 base removed from V and 9 bases from J, the gap between germline ends came to 16 bases. CDR3 length: 15 residues. Germline V gene data show CDR1 as SGHTA and CDR2 as FQGNSA. The CDR3 here is CASSLELVRGVEQFF. CDR3 coding DNA: TGTGCCAGCAGCTTAGAGTTGGTCAGGGGGGTTGAGCAGTTCTTC.

V is TRBV12-2 and J is TRBJ2-1; TRBD2 is the table's D call, not checked against the DNA. TRBV12-2 is listed as a pseudogene. The length of the CDR3 is 16 residues. Here the CDR3 DNA reads TGTGCAAGTCGCTTAGAAGCTGACTACCTTTACAATGAGCAGTTCTTC. It specifies CASRLEADYLYNEQFF.

The rearrangement joins TRBV6-1 to TRBJ2-7; 7 positions agree with TRBD2. Germline V gene lookup returns CDR1 MNHNS and CDR2 SASEGT. There are 17 residues in the CDR3. V gave up 0 bases and J gave up 3 bases; unmatched junction bases: 11. CDR3 loop: CASSEARASGRDYEQYF. The CDR3 DNA reads TGTGCCAGCAGTGAAGCGCGTGCTAGCGGACGGGACTACGAGCAGTACTTC.

The rearrangement links TRBV10-3 to TRBJ1-3; maybe TRBD1 (5 bases). The length of the CDR3 is 14 residues. CDR1 is ENHRY and CDR2 is SYGVKD in the germline V gene. V lost 5 bases, J lost 7 bases, and 15 bases lay in between. In nucleotides, the CDR3 is TGTGCCATCAGTACCCCAAGGGGTGGGAACACCATATATTTT. Protein product: CAISTPRGGNTIYF.

The chain employs TRBV6-6 and TRBJ2-7; tentatively, D is TRBD1 (6 bases). The CDR3 is made up of 16 amino acids. With 2 bases removed from V and 0 bases from J, the gap between germline ends came to 14 bases. Germline loops: CDR1 MNHNY, CDR2 SVGAGI (reference sequence). The CDR3 DNA is TGTGCCAGCAGTTACCGCCGAGGGGGAAGCTCCTACGAGCAGTACTTC. Protein sequence: CASSYRRGGSSYEQYF.

The J gene is TRBJ2-1, the V gene TRBV29-1, with D possibly matching TRBD1 (6 bases). CDR3 length equals 12 residues. Trimming cost V 1 base and J 10 bases, with 11 bases left between them. Germline CDR1 is SQVTM and CDR2 is ANQGSEA. The CDR3 coding sequence is TGCAGCGTTGAAGGTGGAACAGGGGAGCAGTTCTTC. Protein: CSVEGGTGEQFF.

The V gene is TRBV12-5, the J gene TRBJ2-1; D is perhaps TRBD2 (6 bases). Germline CDR1 and CDR2: LGHNT and FRNRAP. The V end was cut by 6 bases, the J end by 6 bases, with 12 bases between. The length of the CDR3 is 13 residues. CDR3 region: CASGPPRGNEQFF. In DNA form, the CDR3 reads TGTGCTAGTGGCCCTCCGCGGGGCAATGAGCAGTTCTTC.

V usage is TRBV27 and J usage is TRBJ2-3; D remains ambiguous. The germline V gene encodes CDR1 MNHEY and CDR2 SMNVEV (reference sequence). V was pared by 2 bases and J by 2 bases, with 8 bases between. The CDR3 length is 14 residues. The CDR3 DNA sequence: TGTGCCAGCAGTTTAGCCACTGCCACAGATACGCAGTATTTT. Translated, it gives CASSLATATDTQYF.

The chain combines TRBV7-9 with TRBJ2-3; tentatively, D is TRBD1 (6 bases). Trimming took 1 base from V and 2 from J, leaving 7 bases between them. Germline V lookup: CDR1 SEHNR, CDR2 FQNEAQ (reference sequence). This CDR3 region has 14 residues. CDR3 bases: TGTGCCAGCAGCTTAGGACAGGACACAGATACGCAGTATTTT. It yields the protein CASSLGQDTDTQYF.

This rearrangement joins TRBV4-3 to TRBJ1-2; 8 positions match TRBD1. Looked up from germline, CDR1 is LGHNA and CDR2 is YSLEER. The V and J ends lost 0 bases and 7 bases, in that order; junction bases with no gene match: 10. This CDR3 has 16 amino acids. CDR3 bases: TGCGCCAGCAGCCAAGAGGTCCCGGACAGGGCGGGTGGCTACACCTTC. It yields the protein CASSQEVPDRAGGYTF.

The chain recombines TRBV5-1 with TRBJ2-1, with 12 bases fitting TRBD1. Unmatched junction bases numbered 8, after V lost 4 bases and J lost 0 bases. CDR1 is SGHRS, CDR2 YFSETQ, per germline. The CDR3 consists of 18 residues. In DNA form, the CDR3 reads TGCGCCAGCAGCCCCCGGGACAGGGGGCGGCCCTCCTACAATGAGCAGTTCTTC. Its translation: CASSPRDRGRPSYNEQFF.

The chain employs TRBV27 and TRBJ2-4; D perhaps matches TRBD2 (6 bases). This CDR3 spans 13 amino acids. Germline V gene sequence: CDR1 MNHEY, CDR2 SMNVEV (reference sequence). V was trimmed by 8 bases and J by 12 bases, leaving 20 bases between them. CDR3 bases: TGTGCCAGCCGGGGCCAAACCGGGAGCACTCAGTACTTC. Its protein product is CASRGQTGSTQYF.

The gene calls are TRBV27 and TRBJ1-3; D is unclear. CDR3 size: 14 residues. Trimming shortened V by 4 bases and J by 2 bases, and 9 bases separated the two germline ends. CDR1 is MNHEY and CDR2 is SMNVEV in the germline V gene (reference sequence). The CDR3 bases are TGTGCCAGCAGTTCCCTAATGGCTGGAAACACCATATATTTT. This translates into CASSSLMAGNTIYF.